What follows are 7 T cell receptor beta chains derived from one specimen sequenced in a study of neurological immune-mediated disorders. TCRdb re-called the 5' RACE reads through MiXCR, storing one row per CDR3 protein. This sample has fewer than 30,000 distinct CDR3 sequences, with 6.7% found just once. What was sequenced was PBMCs. Every receptor here comes from a middle-aged woman in good health.

This clonotype was recorded at least ten times. The chain links TRBV20-1 to TRBJ2-1; TRBD2 aligns across 12 bases. The CDR3 is made up of 13 amino acids. The V gene end was trimmed by 5 bases and the J gene end by 9 bases; junction bases not matched to a gene: 5. In germline, CDR1 is DFQATT, CDR2 SNEGSKA (reference sequence). The CDR3 sequence: CSAWTSGIGEQFF. DNA for the CDR3: TGCAGTGCTTGGACTAGCGGGATAGGTGAGCAGTTCTTC.

This clonotype occurred many times. The chain uses TRBV5-1 and TRBJ1-2, with D possibly TRBD1 on 5 matching bases. CDR1 and CDR2 (germline): SGHRS, YFSETQ. This CDR3 has 17 amino acids. Trimming removed 6 bases at V and 7 bases at J, with 28 bases between. The CDR3 sequence: CASTLLTGTEDGSGYTF. The CDR3 coding sequence is TGCGCCAGCACCCTACTGACCGGGACCGAGGATGGTAGTGGCTACACCTTC.

This clonotype was recorded at least ten times. J is TRBJ2-7 and V is TRBV28; 7 bases are shared with TRBD2. V trimming: 5 bases; J trimming: 2 bases; junction bases outside the gene matches: 12. The CDR3 has 16 residues. From germline, CDR1 is MDHEN and CDR2 SYDVKM. CDR3 region: CASSPPGGFPTYEQYF. In nucleotides, the CDR3 is TGTGCCAGCAGTCCGCCGGGGGGATTCCCCACCTACGAGCAGTACTTC. The variable domain in full, with the rest retrieved from reference TRBV28 and TRBJ2-7, is DVKVTQSSRYLVKRTGEKVFLECVQDMDHENMFWYRQDPGLGLRLIYFSYDVKMKEKGDIPEGYSVSREKKERFSLILESASTNQTSMYLCASSPPGGFPTYEQYFGPGTRLTVT.

This clonotype was counted ten times or more. The chain links TRBV6-5 to TRBJ2-3; TRBD1 aligns across 7 bases. Germline CDR1 is MNHEY and CDR2 is SVGAGI. The CDR3 loop spans 15 amino acids. With 6 bases clipped from V and 3 bases from J, the junction kept 9 bases outside the gene matches. CDR3 DNA: TGTGCCAGCAGGGCGACAGGGTTTCGGACAGATACGCAGTATTTT. As protein: CASRATGFRTDTQYF.

This clonotype was seen repeatedly, ten times or more. V gene TRBV5-5 combines with J gene TRBJ2-6; maybe TRBD2 (6 bases). Trimming left V 0 bases short and J 0 bases short, with 13 bases between. Germline V gene sequence: CDR1 SGHKS, CDR2 YYEKEE (reference sequence). The CDR3 extends over 18 amino acids. CDR3 in amino acids: CASSLVGGGHSGANVLTF. CDR3 bases: TGTGCCAGCAGCTTGGTTGGGGGAGGCCACTCTGGGGCCAACGTCCTGACTTTC.

In this sample, this clonotype turned up many times. The junction and the germline gene differ at one end; a read error may be behind it. This rearrangement joins TRBV20-1 to TRBJ2-3; TRBD1 matches 9 bases. Germline V gene data show CDR1 as DFQATT and CDR2 as SNEGSKA (reference sequence). The CDR3 sequence is 13 residues long. The CDR3: CSAGDRGTDTQYF. In nucleotides, the CDR3 is TGCAGTGCTGGAGACAGGGGGACAGATACGCAGTATTTT.

There are many counts of this clonotype. The rearrangement joins TRBV5-1 to TRBJ1-1; D perhaps matches TRBD1 (5 bases). The V end lost 7 bases, the J end lost 5 bases, and 18 bases lay between the germline ends. Germline V gene lookup returns CDR1 SGHRS and CDR2 YFSETQ. This CDR3 contains 14 residues. For the CDR3, the DNA is TGCGCCAGCGGACGGGGGGAGCAATTAACTGAAGCTTTCTTT. It is translated as CASGRGEQLTEAFF.